This T cell receptor (beta chain) originates from a study of blood T cell repertoires in COVID-19. Per the germline V gene, CDR1 is LNHDA and CDR2 is SQIVND (reference sequence). Trimming cost V 6 bases and J 1 base, with 10 bases left between them. The CDR3 is 14 residues long. The data were produced by immunoSEQ multiplex PCR, yet TCRdb's version contains in-frame clones alone and is incomplete. The sample has 300,000 to 400,000 clones, 85% to 90% seen once; the top ten hold around 1%. Sequenced material: PBMCs or T cells enriched from blood (not recorded which). The rearrangement uses TRBV19 and TRBJ2-1; no definite D call. The source of this sequence is a man between 18 and 35 years old who had recovered from COVID-19. DNA for the CDR3: TGTGCCAGTAGCCCCGAGGCATCCTACAATGAGCAGTTCTTC. It codes for CASSPEASYNEQFF.